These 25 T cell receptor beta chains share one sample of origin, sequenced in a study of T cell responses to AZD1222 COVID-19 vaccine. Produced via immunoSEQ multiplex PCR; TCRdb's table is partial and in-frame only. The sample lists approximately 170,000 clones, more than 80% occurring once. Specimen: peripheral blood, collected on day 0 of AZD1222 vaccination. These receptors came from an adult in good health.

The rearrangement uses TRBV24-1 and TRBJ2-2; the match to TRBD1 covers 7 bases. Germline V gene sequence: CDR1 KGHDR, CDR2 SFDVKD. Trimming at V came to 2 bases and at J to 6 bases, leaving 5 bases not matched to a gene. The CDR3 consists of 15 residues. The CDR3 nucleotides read TGTGCCACCAGTGATTCCAACAGGGGCTCCGGGGAGCTGTTTTTT. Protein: CATSDSNRGSGELFF.

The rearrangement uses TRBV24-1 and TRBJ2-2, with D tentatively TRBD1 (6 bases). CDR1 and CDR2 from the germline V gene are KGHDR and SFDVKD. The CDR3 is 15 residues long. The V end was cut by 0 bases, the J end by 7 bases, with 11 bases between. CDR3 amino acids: CATSDLQGFVGELFF. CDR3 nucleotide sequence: TGTGCCACCAGTGATTTGCAGGGGTTTGTCGGGGAGCTGTTTTTT.

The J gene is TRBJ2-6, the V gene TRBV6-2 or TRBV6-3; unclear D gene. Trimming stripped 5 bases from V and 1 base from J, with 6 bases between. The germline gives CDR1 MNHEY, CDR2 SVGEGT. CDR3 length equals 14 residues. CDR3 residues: CASSDISGANVLTF. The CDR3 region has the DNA TGTGCCAGCAGTGACATTTCTGGGGCCAACGTCCTGACTTTC.

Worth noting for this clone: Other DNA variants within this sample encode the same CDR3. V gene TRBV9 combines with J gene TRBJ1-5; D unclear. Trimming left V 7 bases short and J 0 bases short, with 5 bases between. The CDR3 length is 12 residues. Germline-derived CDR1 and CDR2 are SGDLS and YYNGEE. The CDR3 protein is CASGDSNQPQHF. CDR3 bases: TGTGCCAGCGGCGATAGCAATCAGCCCCAGCATTTT.

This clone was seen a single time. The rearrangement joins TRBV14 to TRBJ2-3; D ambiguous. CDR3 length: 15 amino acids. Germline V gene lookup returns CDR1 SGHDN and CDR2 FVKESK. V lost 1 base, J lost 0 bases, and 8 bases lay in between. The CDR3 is CASSQGWGSTDTQYF. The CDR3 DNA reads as TGTGCCAGCAGCCAAGGATGGGGTAGCACAGATACGCAGTATTTT. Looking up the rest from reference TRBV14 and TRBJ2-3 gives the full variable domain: EAGVTQFPSHSVIEKGQTVTLRCDPISGHDNLYWYRRVMGKEIKFLLHFVKESKQDESGMPNNRFLAERTGGTYSTLKVQPAELEDSGVYFCASSQGWGSTDTQYFGPGTRLTVL.

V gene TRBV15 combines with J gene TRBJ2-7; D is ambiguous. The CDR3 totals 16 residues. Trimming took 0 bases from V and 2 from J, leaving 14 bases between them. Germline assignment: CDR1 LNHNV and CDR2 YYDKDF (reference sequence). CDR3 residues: CATSRDTVGSPYEQYF. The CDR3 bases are TGTGCCACCAGCAGAGATACAGTAGGCTCGCCCTACGAGCAGTACTTC. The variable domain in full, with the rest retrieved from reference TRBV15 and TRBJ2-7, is DAMVIQNPRYQVTQFGKPVTLSCSQTLNHNVMYWYQQKSSQAPKLLFHYYDKDFNNEADTPDNFQSRRPNTSFCFLDIRSPGLGDTAMYLCATSRDTVGSPYEQYFGPGTRLTVT.

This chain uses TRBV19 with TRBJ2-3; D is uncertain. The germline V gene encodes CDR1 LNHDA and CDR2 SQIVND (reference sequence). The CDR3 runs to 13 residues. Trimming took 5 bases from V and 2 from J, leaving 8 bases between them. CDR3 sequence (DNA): TGTGCCAGTAGTCCCCGCATCACAGATACGCAGTATTTT. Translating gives CASSPRITDTQYF.

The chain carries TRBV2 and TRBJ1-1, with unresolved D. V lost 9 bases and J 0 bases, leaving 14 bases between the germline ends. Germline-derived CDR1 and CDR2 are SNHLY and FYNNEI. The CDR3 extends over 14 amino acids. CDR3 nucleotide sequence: TGTGCCAGTCCCGCAAGCGGTTTGAACACTGAAGCTTTCTTT. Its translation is CASPASGLNTEAFF.

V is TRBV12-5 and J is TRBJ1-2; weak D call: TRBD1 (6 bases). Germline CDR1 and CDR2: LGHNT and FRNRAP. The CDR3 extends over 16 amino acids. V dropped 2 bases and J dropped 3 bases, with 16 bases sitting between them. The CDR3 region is CASGLTRQVRYYGYTF. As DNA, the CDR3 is TGTGCTAGTGGTTTGACTCGACAGGTCCGGTACTATGGCTACACCTTC.

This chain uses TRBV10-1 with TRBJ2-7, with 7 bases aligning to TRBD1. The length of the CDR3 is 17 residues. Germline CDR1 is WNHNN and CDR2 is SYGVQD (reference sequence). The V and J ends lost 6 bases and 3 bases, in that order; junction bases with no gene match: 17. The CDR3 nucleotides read TGCGCCAGCAGCCTTTGGACAGGCCGCTTAAAAGTCTACGAGCAGTACTTC. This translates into CASSLWTGRLKVYEQYF.

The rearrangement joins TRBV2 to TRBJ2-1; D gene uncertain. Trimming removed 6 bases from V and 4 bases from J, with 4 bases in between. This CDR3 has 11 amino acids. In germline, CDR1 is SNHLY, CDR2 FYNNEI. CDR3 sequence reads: CASRPYNEQFF. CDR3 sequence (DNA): TGTGCCAGCAGGCCATACAATGAGCAGTTCTTC.

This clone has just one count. CDR3: CASRGQGNYGYTF. DNA for the CDR3: TGTGCCAGTAGGGGACAGGGAAACTATGGCTACACCTTC. The chain is built from TRBV19 and TRBJ1-2, with 9 bases that match TRBD1. In germline, CDR1 is LNHDA, CDR2 SQIVND (reference sequence). The V and J ends lost 6 bases and 2 bases, in that order; junction bases with no gene match: 1. The CDR3 consists of 13 residues.

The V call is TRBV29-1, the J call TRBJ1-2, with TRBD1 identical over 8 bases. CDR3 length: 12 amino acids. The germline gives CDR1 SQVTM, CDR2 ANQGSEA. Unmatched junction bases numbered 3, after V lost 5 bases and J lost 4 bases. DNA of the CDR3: TGCAGCGTTAACCAGGGGGCCTATGGCTACACCTTC. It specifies CSVNQGAYGYTF.

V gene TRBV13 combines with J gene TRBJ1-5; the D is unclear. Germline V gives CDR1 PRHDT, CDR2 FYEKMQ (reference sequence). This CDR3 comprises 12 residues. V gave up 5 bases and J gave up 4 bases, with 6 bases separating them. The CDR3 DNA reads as TGTGCCAGCAGCCGGCCAAATCAGCCCCAGCATTTT. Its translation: CASSRPNQPQHF.

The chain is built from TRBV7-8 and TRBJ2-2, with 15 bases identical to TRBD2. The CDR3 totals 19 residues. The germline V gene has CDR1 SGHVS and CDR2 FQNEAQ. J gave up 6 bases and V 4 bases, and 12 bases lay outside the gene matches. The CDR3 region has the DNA TGTGCCAGCAGCTGGAGGACTAGCGGGGGGGCGGAGTATTCCGGGGAGCTGTTTTTT. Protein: CASSWRTSGGAEYSGELFF.

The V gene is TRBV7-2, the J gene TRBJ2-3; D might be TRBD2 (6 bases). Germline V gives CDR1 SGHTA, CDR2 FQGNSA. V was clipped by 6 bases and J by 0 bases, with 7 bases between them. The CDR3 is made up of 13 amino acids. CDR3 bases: TGTGCCAGCAGGGAGGGAAGCACAGATACGCAGTATTTT. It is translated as CASREGSTDTQYF.

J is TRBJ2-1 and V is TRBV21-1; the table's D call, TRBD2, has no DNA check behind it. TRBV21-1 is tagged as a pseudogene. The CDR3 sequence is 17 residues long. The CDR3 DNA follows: TGTGCCAGCAGCTCCAAGCGGGGCCCTCGCTCCTACAATGAGCAGTTCTTC. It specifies CASSSKRGPRSYNEQFF.

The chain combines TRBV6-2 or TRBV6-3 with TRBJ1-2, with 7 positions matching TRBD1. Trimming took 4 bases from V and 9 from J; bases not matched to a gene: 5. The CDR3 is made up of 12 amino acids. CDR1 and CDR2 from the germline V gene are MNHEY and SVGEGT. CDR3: CASSWTTGRYTF. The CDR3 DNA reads TGTGCCAGCAGTTGGACGACAGGGCGCTACACCTTC.

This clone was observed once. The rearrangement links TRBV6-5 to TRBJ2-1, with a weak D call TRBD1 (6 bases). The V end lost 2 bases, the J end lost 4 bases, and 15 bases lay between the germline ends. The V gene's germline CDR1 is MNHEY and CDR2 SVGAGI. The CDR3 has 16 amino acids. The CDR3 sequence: CASSYPTGVSYNEQFF. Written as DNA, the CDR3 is TGTGCCAGCAGTTACCCGACAGGTGTGTCGTACAATGAGCAGTTCTTC.

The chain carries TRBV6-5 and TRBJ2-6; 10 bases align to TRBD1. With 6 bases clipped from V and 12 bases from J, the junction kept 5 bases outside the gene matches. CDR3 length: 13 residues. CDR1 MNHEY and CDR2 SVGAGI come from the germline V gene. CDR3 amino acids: CASRSRDRGVLTF. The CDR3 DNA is TGTGCCAGCAGAAGCCGGGACAGGGGCGTCCTGACTTTC.

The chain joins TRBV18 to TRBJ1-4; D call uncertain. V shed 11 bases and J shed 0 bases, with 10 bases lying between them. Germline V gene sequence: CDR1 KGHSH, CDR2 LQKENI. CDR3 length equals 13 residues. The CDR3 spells CAGRTATNEKLFF. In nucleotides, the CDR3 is TGTGCCGGACGTACGGCAACTAATGAAAAACTGTTTTTT.

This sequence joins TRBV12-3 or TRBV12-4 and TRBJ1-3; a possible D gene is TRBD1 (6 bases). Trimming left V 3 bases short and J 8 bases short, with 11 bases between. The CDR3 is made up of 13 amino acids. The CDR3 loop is CASSFGGLYTIYF. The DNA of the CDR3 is TGTGCCAGCAGTTTTGGGGGCCTCTACACCATATATTTT.

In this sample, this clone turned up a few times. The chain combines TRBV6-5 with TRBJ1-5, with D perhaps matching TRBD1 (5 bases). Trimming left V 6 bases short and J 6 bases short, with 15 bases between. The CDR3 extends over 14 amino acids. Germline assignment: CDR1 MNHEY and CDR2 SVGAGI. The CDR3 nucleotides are TGTGCCAGCAGGGGCGGGGGGACTGCTCAGCCCCAGCATTTT. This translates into CASRGGGTAQPQHF.

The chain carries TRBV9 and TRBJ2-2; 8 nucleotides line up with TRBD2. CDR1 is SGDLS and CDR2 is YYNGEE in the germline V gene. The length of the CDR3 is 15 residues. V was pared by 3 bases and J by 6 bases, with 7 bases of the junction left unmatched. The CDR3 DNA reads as TGTGCCAGCAGCGGGGGGACTAGTAGGTCCGGGGAGCTGTTTTTT. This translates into CASSGGTSRSGELFF.

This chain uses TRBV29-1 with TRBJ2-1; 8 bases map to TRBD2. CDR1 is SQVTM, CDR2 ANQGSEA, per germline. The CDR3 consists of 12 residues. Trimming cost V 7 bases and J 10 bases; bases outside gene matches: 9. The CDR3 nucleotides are TGCAGCGCCAATGCGGGGGGCAGGGAGCAGTTCTTC. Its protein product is CSANAGGREQFF.